Below, 20 T cell receptor beta chains from the same sample are listed, as sequenced in a study of T cells in Graves' hyperthyroidism and ophthalmopathy. TCR beta CDR3 regions were amplified from RNA transcripts. RT-PCR in the first round (using the HTBI primer set) targeted the TCR CDR3. MiXCR was run by TCRdb on the multiplex PCR reads, yielding one entry per CDR3 protein. Seen here are around 610,000 distinct CDR3 sequences, 14% to 15% observed once, and the top ten hold approximately 4.2%. Sequenced sample: blood. The receptor source for this set is a middle-aged woman with Graves' ophthalmopathy.

This clonotype has at least ten counts. The genes are TRBV28 and TRBJ2-2; possibly TRBD2 for D (6 bases). V was cut by 5 bases and J by 4 bases, with 14 bases left in between. The germline V gene has CDR1 MDHEN and CDR2 SYDVKM. There are 15 residues in the CDR3. CDR3 coding DNA: TGTGCCAGCAGTAGCCTAGCGCAGTCCACCGGGGAGCTGTTTTTT. Translated: CASSSLAQSTGELFF.

This clonotype was counted many times. This chain connects TRBV15 to TRBJ1-2; D unresolved. Trimming took 4 bases from V and 7 from J, leaving 10 bases between them. Germline CDR1 and CDR2: LNHNV and YYDKDF (reference sequence). This CDR3 has 12 residues. The CDR3 bases are TGTGCCACCAGCACTATTGGGAGTGGCTACACCTTC. It codes for CATSTIGSGYTF. Drawing the rest from reference TRBV15 and TRBJ1-2, the complete variable domain is DAMVIQNPRYQVTQFGKPVTLSCSQTLNHNVMYWYQQKSSQAPKLLFHYYDKDFNNEADTPDNFQSRRPNTSFCFLDIRSPGLGDTAMYLCATSTIGSGYTFGSGTRLTVV.

In this sample, this clonotype turned up many times. The chain has TRBV2 and TRBJ2-2, with D unclear. Trimming stripped 5 bases from V and 0 bases from J, with 10 bases between. This CDR3 is 15 amino acids long. Germline lookup yields CDR1 SNHLY and CDR2 FYNNEI. CDR3 sequence: CASSLIRSNTGELFF. CDR3 nucleotide sequence: TGTGCCAGCAGTTTAATCCGTTCGAACACCGGGGAGCTGTTTTTT.

The sample holds many counts of this clonotype. The genes are TRBV6-1 and TRBJ1-5; perhaps TRBD1 as D (6 bases). CDR1 MNHNS and CDR2 SASEGT come from the germline V gene. Trimming removed 5 bases from V and 0 bases from J, with 11 bases in between. The CDR3 extends over 15 amino acids. The CDR3 bases are TGTGCCAGCAGTAGACAGGTGATTAGCAATCAGCCCCAGCATTTT. This sequence encodes CASSRQVISNQPQHF.

Ten or more counts support this clonotype. The J gene is TRBJ1-1, the V gene TRBV6-2 or TRBV6-3; D not certain. CDR1 is MNHEY and CDR2 is SVGEGT in the germline V gene. CDR3 length: 15 residues. The V end was cut by 5 bases, the J end by 4 bases, with 17 bases between. The CDR3 DNA is TGTGCCAGCAGTAGCCGAGCCCAAGGGAGCACTGAAGCTTTCTTT. Its translation is CASSSRAQGSTEAFF.

For this clonotype: At one boundary the junction diverges from the germline segment, which might be a read error. This chain joins TRBV11-2 and TRBJ2-7, with 10 nucleotides matching TRBD2. CDR1 and CDR2 (germline): SGHAT, FQNNGV. CDR3 length: 15 residues. In nucleotides, the CDR3 is TGTGCCAGCAGCCAAGGACTAGCGGCCTCCTACGGGCAGTACTTC. Translating it yields CASSQGLAASYGQYF.

This clonotype was seen at least ten times. The gene calls are TRBV28 and TRBJ2-7, with 14 bases matching TRBD2. Germline V CDR1 and CDR2: MDHEN, SYDVKM. V shed 0 bases, J shed 3 bases, and the junction held 1 base outside the gene matches. The CDR3 is 16 residues long. CDR3 protein: CASSLWGTSGSYEQYF. CDR3 coding DNA: TGTGCCAGCAGTTTATGGGGGACTAGCGGGAGCTACGAGCAGTACTTC.

The sample holds many counts of this clonotype. The chain links TRBV6-5 to TRBJ1-1, with D uncertain. The CDR3 has 15 amino acids. The V gene lost 0 bases and the J gene lost 1 base, with 9 bases spanning the gap. Germline-derived CDR1 and CDR2 are MNHEY and SVGAGI. The CDR3 DNA reads as TGTGCCAGCAGTTACTCCGACGGAGAGAACACTGAAGCTTTCTTT. It is translated as CASSYSDGENTEAFF.

At least ten counts were recorded for this clonotype. V and J are TRBV10-3 and TRBJ2-7; perhaps TRBD1 as D (6 bases). The CDR3 is made up of 15 amino acids. Germline CDR1 is ENHRY and CDR2 is SYGVKD. The V end lost 4 bases, the J end lost 0 bases, and 13 bases lay between the germline ends. CDR3 coding DNA: TGTGCCATCAGTGGCCGGGACACCACCTCCTACGAGCAGTACTTC. Translated: CAISGRDTTSYEQYF.

This clonotype was seen repeatedly, ten times or more. This chain connects TRBV5-1 to TRBJ1-1; D remains unclear. V gave up 0 bases and J gave up 2 bases, with 8 bases separating them. The CDR3 runs to 14 residues. Germline V lookup: CDR1 SGHRS, CDR2 YFSETQ. The chain's CDR3 is CASSLDGSNTEAFF. CDR3 nucleotide sequence: TGCGCCAGCAGCTTGGACGGGAGCAACACTGAAGCTTTCTTT. Full variable domain (missing parts from reference TRBV5-1 and TRBJ1-1): KAGVTQTPRYLIKTRGQQVTLSCSPISGHRSVSWYQQTPGQGLQFLFEYFSETQRNKGNFPGRFSGRQFSNSRSEMNVSTLELGDSALYLCASSLDGSNTEAFFGQGTRLTVV.

This clonotype was observed a handful of times. J is TRBJ2-1 and V is TRBV7-2, with 8 bases aligning to TRBD2. J was trimmed by 8 bases and V by 5 bases; bases with no gene match: 11. Germline V gives CDR1 SGHTA, CDR2 FQGNSA. This CDR3 is 15 amino acids long. The CDR3 DNA is TGTGCCAGCAGCGGTGGTGCGGGAGGTCGTGATGAGCAGTTCTTC. As protein: CASSGGAGGRDEQFF.

This clonotype has a count of ten or more. CDR3 nucleotide sequence: TGTGCCAGCAGTTACGGACAGGGTGGTGGCTACACCTTC. Residues: CASSYGQGGGYTF. This rearrangement joins TRBV28 to TRBJ1-2; 8 bases agree with TRBD1. Germline V gene sequence: CDR1 MDHEN, CDR2 SYDVKM. The CDR3 totals 13 residues. Trimming took 4 bases from V and 7 from J; bases not matched to a gene: 5.

Ten or more counts support this clonotype. The chain has TRBV27 and TRBJ2-7, with D maybe TRBD1 (6 bases). V was clipped by 2 bases and J by 3 bases, with 11 bases between them. Germline loops: CDR1 MNHEY, CDR2 SMNVEV (reference sequence). The CDR3 contains 14 residues. CDR3 DNA sequence: TGTGCCAGCAGTTTACCGGGACACATCTACGAGCAGTACTTC. This sequence encodes CASSLPGHIYEQYF.

This clonotype was seen at least ten times. The V gene is TRBV2, the J gene TRBJ2-2; D unclear. Trimming stripped 11 bases from V and 3 bases from J, with 10 bases between. This CDR3 has 12 amino acids. From germline, CDR1 is SNHLY and CDR2 FYNNEI. CDR3 amino acids: CASRLHTGELFF. Written as DNA, the CDR3 is TGTGCCTCCAGGCTACACACCGGGGAGCTGTTTTTT.

This clonotype occurred a few times. The chain uses TRBV19 and TRBJ2-7; the D gene is possibly TRBD1 (6 bases). Germline CDR1 is LNHDA and CDR2 is SQIVND (reference sequence). The CDR3 loop spans 13 amino acids. V lost 10 bases and J lost 3, with 16 bases in between. DNA for the CDR3: TGTGCCACCAGACAGGAAACCGGCTACGAGCAGTACTTC. The encoded protein is CATRQETGYEQYF.

There are many counts of this clonotype. This CDR3 is CASSYDSLPYEQYF. The DNA of the CDR3 is TGTGCCAGCAGTTACGACAGCTTACCCTACGAGCAGTACTTC. J is TRBJ2-7 and V is TRBV6-5, with a weak D call TRBD1 (5 bases). Trimming left V 2 bases short and J 2 bases short, with 10 bases between. This CDR3 contains 14 residues. Per germline, CDR1 MNHEY and CDR2 SVGAGI.

In its sample, this clonotype was seen a few times. The DNA for the CDR3 is TGTGCCAGCTCACCGTCAGGACAGGGAGTGGGACAGCCCCAGCATTTT. Amino acid sequence: CASSPSGQGVGQPQHF. This rearrangement joins TRBV18 to TRBJ1-5, with TRBD1 matching over 8 bases. From germline, CDR1 is KGHSH and CDR2 LQKENI. J gave up 7 bases and V 3 bases, and 11 bases lay outside the gene matches. The CDR3 runs 16 residues.

At least ten counts were recorded for this clonotype. The chain is built from TRBV5-1 and TRBJ1-1; D is perhaps TRBD1 (5 bases). This CDR3 comprises 14 residues. The V end lost 4 bases, the J end lost 0 bases, and 10 bases lay between the germline ends. The germline V gene has CDR1 SGHRS and CDR2 YFSETQ. DNA of the CDR3: TGCGCCAGCAGCATAGACAGCATGAACACTGAAGCTTTCTTT. Protein sequence: CASSIDSMNTEAFF.

This clonotype came up many times. CDR3 residues: CATSQGGVSYEQYF. The CDR3 DNA is TGTGCCACCAGCCAGGGGGGAGTTTCCTACGAGCAGTACTTC. The V and J genes are TRBV15 and TRBJ2-7, with D possibly matching TRBD1 (7 bases). The V gene's germline CDR1 is LNHNV and CDR2 YYDKDF (reference sequence). The CDR3 runs to 14 residues. The V and J ends lost 5 bases and 1 base respectively, with 12 bases between them.

This clonotype has at least ten counts. CDR3 nucleotide sequence: TGTGCCAGCAGAGCAGGCGGTCCCCGCTACACCTTC. Amino acid sequence: CASRAGGPRYTF. The chain employs TRBV11-2 and TRBJ1-2; no clear D. The germline V gene has CDR1 SGHAT and CDR2 FQNNGV. Between the trimmed V and J ends, which lost 6 bases and 9 bases, there was a span of 14 bases. The CDR3 length is 12 residues.